The subject of this entry is one T cell receptor beta chain. Trimming removed 4 bases from V and 0 bases from J, with 11 bases in between. CDR1 SNHLY and CDR2 FYNNEI come from the germline V gene. The CDR3 totals 15 residues. This record belongs to a study of blood T cell repertoires in COVID-19. Here immunoSEQ multiplex PCR was the method, and the copy in TCRdb shows in-frame clones only, minus some. The table records some 520,000 clones, roughly 87% of them present only once. The clonotype originates from a man in his late teens or twenties with COVID-19, enrolled during active disease. The gene calls are TRBV2 and TRBJ2-3; the D gene is possibly TRBD1 (5 bases). Material: peripheral blood. CDR3 sequence: CASSVQGGSTDTQYF. CDR3 bases: TGTGCCAGCAGTGTGCAGGGTGGTAGCACAGATACGCAGTATTTT.